The next 10 T cell receptor beta chains were all read from a single sample in a study of beta chain features in type 1 diabetes. Study conclusions and caveats: Type 1 diabetes patients had TCRB CDR3s that were shorter (moderately but significantly so) in all four CD4+ subsets.

Reverse transcribing all isolated RNA meant expressed TCRB transcripts were sequenced. Sequencing was performed with immunoSEQ multiplex PCR; in TCRdb, only in-frame clones are kept and a portion is missing. The profile shows hundreds of thousands of clones, roughly 13% of them singletons. Their target antigens are unknown. Source material: naive CD4+ T cells from blood. The receptors were sampled from a man between 18 and 29 years old with type 1 diabetes.

The V and J genes are TRBV29-1 and TRBJ2-3, with D unresolved. Per the germline V gene, CDR1 is SQVTM and CDR2 is ANQGSEA. Trimming cost V 2 bases and J 6 bases, with 3 bases left between them. The CDR3 spans 10 residues. This chain's CDR3 is CSVETDTQYF. Written as DNA, the CDR3 is TGCAGCGTTGAAACGGATACGCAGTATTTT.

The rearrangement joins TRBV10-3 to TRBJ2-2; D ambiguous. The CDR3 spans 14 residues. Germline V CDR1 and CDR2: ENHRY, SYGVKD. V lost 0 bases to trimming and J lost 2 bases, with 4 bases between them. The CDR3 is CAISESSNTGELFF. CDR3 nucleotide sequence: TGTGCCATCAGTGAGTCGTCAAACACCGGGGAGCTGTTTTTT.

The chain combines TRBV30 with TRBJ2-2, with a possible D match to TRBD2 (6 bases). CDR1 and CDR2 (germline): GTSNPN, SVGIG (reference sequence). The V gene lost 0 bases and the J gene lost 5 bases, with 10 bases spanning the gap. The CDR3 loop spans 14 amino acids. CDR3 residues: CAWSVGTLTGELFF. The CDR3 DNA reads TGTGCCTGGAGTGTAGGGACTTTGACCGGGGAGCTGTTTTTT.

The chain couples TRBV2 to TRBJ2-3, with D unresolved. Germline V gene lookup returns CDR1 SNHLY and CDR2 FYNNEI. Trimming cost V 7 bases and J 5 bases, with 13 bases left between them. The CDR3 is 13 residues long. The CDR3 region has the DNA TGTGCCAGCAACTGGGTAATAGTAGATACGCAGTATTTT. This encodes CASNWVIVDTQYF.

This clone has just a few counts. The chain couples TRBV27 to TRBJ2-1; 8 bases align to TRBD1. Per the germline V gene, CDR1 is MNHEY and CDR2 is SMNVEV (reference sequence). The CDR3 runs 15 residues. The J segment lost 7 bases and the V segment lost 5 bases, leaving 10 bases of the junction unmatched. CDR3 residues: CASSHPRTGRNEQFF. The CDR3 DNA follows: TGTGCCAGCAGTCACCCCCGGACAGGGAGGAATGAGCAGTTCTTC.

In regard to this clone: Other DNA sequences in this specimen translate into the identical CDR3. In nucleotides, the CDR3 is TGTGCCAGCAGCTTAAGACTGTTACAAGAGACCCAGTACTTC. Translating it yields CASSLRLLQETQYF. The rearrangement links TRBV7-9 to TRBJ2-5; D unresolved. Trimming stripped 2 bases from V and 2 bases from J, with 9 bases between. The CDR3 runs 14 residues. Germline V gene data show CDR1 as SEHNR and CDR2 as FQNEAQ (reference sequence).

This chain connects TRBV15 to TRBJ2-5; D gene uncertain. Germline values: CDR1 LNHNV, CDR2 YYDKDF (reference sequence). V was shortened by 0 bases and J by 5 bases, with 10 bases between the two germline ends. The CDR3 extends over 14 amino acids. CDR3 residues: CATSRDSMRETQYF. In DNA, the CDR3 is TGTGCCACCAGCAGAGACTCCATGCGGGAGACCCAGTACTTC.

In this sample, this clone turned up a few times. The chain links TRBV5-1 to TRBJ1-1; 7 bases fit TRBD1. Germline loops: CDR1 SGHRS, CDR2 YFSETQ. This CDR3 contains 15 residues. J was trimmed by 0 bases and V by 5 bases; bases with no gene match: 7. The CDR3: CASSWDSPMNTEAFF. As DNA, the CDR3 is TGCGCCAGCAGTTGGGACAGCCCTATGAACACTGAAGCTTTCTTT.

V and J are TRBV29-1 and TRBJ2-2; 9 bases line up with TRBD2. This CDR3 contains 12 residues. Germline CDR1 and CDR2: SQVTM and ANQGSEA. V shed 7 bases and J 9 bases; nucleotides not matched to a gene: 6. CDR3 bases: TGCAGCGCCGGCGGGGGGGATAGGGAGCTGTTTTTT. Its translation is CSAGGGDRELFF.

This clone was recorded a few times. The same CDR3 is also encoded by other DNA sequences in this sample. The V gene is TRBV19, the J gene TRBJ2-1; D is unclear. Germline CDR1 is LNHDA and CDR2 is SQIVND (reference sequence). Trimming shortened V by 4 bases and J by 3 bases, and 4 bases separated the two germline ends. This CDR3 is 12 amino acids long. This CDR3 is CASSTNYNEQFF. The CDR3 nucleotides read TGTGCCAGTAGTACGAACTACAATGAGCAGTTCTTC.